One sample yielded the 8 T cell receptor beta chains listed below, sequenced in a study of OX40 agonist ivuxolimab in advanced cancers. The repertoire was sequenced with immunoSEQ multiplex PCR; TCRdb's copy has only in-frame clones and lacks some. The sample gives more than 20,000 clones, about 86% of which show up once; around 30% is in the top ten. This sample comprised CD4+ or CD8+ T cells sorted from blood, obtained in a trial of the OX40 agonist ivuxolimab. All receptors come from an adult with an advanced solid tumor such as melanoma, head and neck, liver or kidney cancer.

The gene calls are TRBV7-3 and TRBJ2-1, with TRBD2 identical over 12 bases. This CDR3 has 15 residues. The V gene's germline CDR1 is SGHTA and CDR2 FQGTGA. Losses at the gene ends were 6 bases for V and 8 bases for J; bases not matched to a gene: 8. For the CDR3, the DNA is TGTGCCAGCAGTCCTCTAGCGGGAGGGCCCCATGAGCAGTTCTTC. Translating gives CASSPLAGGPHEQFF.

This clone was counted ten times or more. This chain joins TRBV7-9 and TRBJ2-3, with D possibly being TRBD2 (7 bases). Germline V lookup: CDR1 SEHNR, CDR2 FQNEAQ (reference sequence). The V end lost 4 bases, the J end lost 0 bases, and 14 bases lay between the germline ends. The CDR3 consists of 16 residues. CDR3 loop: CASSSPGGPSTDTQYF. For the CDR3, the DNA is TGTGCCAGCAGCTCCCCCGGGGGGCCTAGCACAGATACGCAGTATTTT.

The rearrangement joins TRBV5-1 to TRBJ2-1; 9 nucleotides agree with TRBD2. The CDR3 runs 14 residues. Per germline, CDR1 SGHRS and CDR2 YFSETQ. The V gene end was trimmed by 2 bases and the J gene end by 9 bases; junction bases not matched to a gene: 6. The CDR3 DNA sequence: TGCGCCAGCAGCTTCGCGGGAGGGCCAGTTGAGCAGTTCTTC. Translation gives CASSFAGGPVEQFF.

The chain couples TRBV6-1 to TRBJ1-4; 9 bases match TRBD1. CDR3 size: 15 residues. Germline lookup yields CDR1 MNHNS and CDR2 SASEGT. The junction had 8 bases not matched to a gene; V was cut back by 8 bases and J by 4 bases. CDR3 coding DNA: TGTGCCAGCGGATCCGGGACAGGGATTAATGAAAAACTGTTTTTT. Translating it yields CASGSGTGINEKLFF.

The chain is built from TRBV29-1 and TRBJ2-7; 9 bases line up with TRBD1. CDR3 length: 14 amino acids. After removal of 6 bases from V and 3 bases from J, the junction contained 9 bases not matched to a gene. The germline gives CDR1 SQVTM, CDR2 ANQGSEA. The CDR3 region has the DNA TGCAGCGTGGTGTCCGGGACAGGGATCTACGAGCAGTACTTC. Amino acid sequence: CSVVSGTGIYEQYF.

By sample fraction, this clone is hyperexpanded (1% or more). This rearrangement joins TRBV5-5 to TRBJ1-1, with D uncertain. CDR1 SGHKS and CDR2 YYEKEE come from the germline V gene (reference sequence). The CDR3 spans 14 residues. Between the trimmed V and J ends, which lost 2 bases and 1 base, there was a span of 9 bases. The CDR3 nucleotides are TGTGCCAGCAGCTTTTTCGACTGGAACACTGAAGCTTTCTTT. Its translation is CASSFFDWNTEAFF.

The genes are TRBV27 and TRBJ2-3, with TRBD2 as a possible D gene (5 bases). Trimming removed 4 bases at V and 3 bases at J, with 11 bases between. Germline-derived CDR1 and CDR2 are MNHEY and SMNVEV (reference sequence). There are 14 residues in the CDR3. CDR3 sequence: CASSSTGWTDTQYF. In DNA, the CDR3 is TGTGCCAGCAGTTCCACGGGGTGGACAGATACGCAGTATTTT.

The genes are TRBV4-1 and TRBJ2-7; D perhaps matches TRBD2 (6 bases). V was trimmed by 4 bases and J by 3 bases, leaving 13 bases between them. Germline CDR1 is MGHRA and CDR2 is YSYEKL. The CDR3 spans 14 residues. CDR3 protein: CASSPWDFFYEQYF. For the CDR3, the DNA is TGCGCCAGCAGCCCGTGGGACTTCTTCTACGAGCAGTACTTC.